One and the same sample provided the 15 T cell receptor beta chains below, sequenced in a study of shared clonotypes between healthy human individuals. The protocol was immunoSEQ multiplex PCR, while the TCRdb copy is restricted to in-frame clones and leaves out a portion. The table lists roughly 1,500,000 clones, nearly 99% of them singletons, with roughly 0.4% in the top ten. The sequencing sample was made of naive CD4+ T cells sorted from blood. Subset: CD45RA+ positively selected. The receptors shown here come from a man in his thirties or forties in good health.

The V gene is TRBV28, the J gene TRBJ2-7; possible D gene TRBD2, 5 bases. The CDR3 consists of 19 residues. The germline CDR1 and CDR2 sequences are MDHEN and SYDVKM. Trimming took 5 bases from V and 0 from J, leaving 26 bases between them. The DNA of the CDR3 is TGTGCCAGCAGTCCAACCCAATACACCCGCGCAGACTACTCCTACGAGCAGTACTTC. It codes for CASSPTQYTRADYSYEQYF.

This chain joins TRBV5-6 and TRBJ2-7; 9 bases map to TRBD2. The CDR3 consists of 15 residues. Germline CDR1 is SGHDT and CDR2 is YYEEEE. The trim removed 4 bases at V and 2 bases at J, leaving 7 bases unmatched. The CDR3 region is CASSPRVAGAYEQYF. Here the CDR3 DNA reads TGTGCCAGCAGCCCCCGTGTAGCGGGAGCCTACGAGCAGTACTTC.

Note on this clone: Other DNA sequences within the sample encode an identical CDR3. This rearrangement joins TRBV18 to TRBJ2-5, with TRBD1 identical over 7 bases. V lost 5 bases, J lost 2 bases, and 2 bases stayed unmatched. The CDR3 spans 13 residues. The germline gives CDR1 KGHSH, CDR2 LQKENI. The CDR3 nucleotides are TGTGCCAGCTCAAGGGACAGACAAGAGACCCAGTACTTC. Translated, it gives CASSRDRQETQYF.

The CDR3 DNA follows: TGTGCCAGCAGCTTAAGGGACACCGCAAAGCAGTACTTC. It encodes CASSLRDTAKQYF. The chain has TRBV7-9 and TRBJ2-7; maybe TRBD1 (6 bases). This CDR3 spans 13 amino acids. V was shortened by 2 bases and J by 8 bases, with 13 bases between the two germline ends. Germline values: CDR1 SEHNR, CDR2 FQNEAQ (reference sequence).

The gene calls are TRBV27 and TRBJ2-5, with 10 positions matching TRBD1. CDR1 is MNHEY and CDR2 is SMNVEV in the germline V gene (reference sequence). Germline trimming cut 7 bases from V and 2 bases from J; bases unmatched to any gene: 7. This CDR3 is built from 15 residues. The CDR3 here is CASTGTGAPQETQYF. CDR3 DNA sequence: TGTGCCAGCACCGGGACAGGGGCCCCTCAAGAGACCCAGTACTTC.

The chain employs TRBV4-3 and TRBJ2-5; 8 positions agree with TRBD2. This CDR3 has 15 amino acids. Germline CDR1 is LGHNA and CDR2 is YSLEER. With V trimmed by 1 base and J by 0 bases, 1 base remained unmatched. As DNA, the CDR3 is TGCGCCAGCAGCCAAGTGGGACTAGACCAAGAGACCCAGTACTTC. It is translated as CASSQVGLDQETQYF.

The rearrangement links TRBV18 to TRBJ2-1, with unresolved D. Trimming removed 3 bases from V and 0 bases from J, with 12 bases in between. Per germline, CDR1 KGHSH and CDR2 LQKENI. The CDR3 consists of 16 residues. CDR3 DNA sequence: TGTGCCAGCTCACCTCCAACTCGGAGCTCCTACAATGAGCAGTTCTTC. Translating gives CASSPPTRSSYNEQFF.

This clone came up once. The J gene is TRBJ2-3, the V gene TRBV19, with D unclear. V dropped 2 bases and J dropped 2 bases, with 11 bases sitting between them. The CDR3 contains 15 residues. Germline V gene data show CDR1 as LNHDA and CDR2 as SQIVND (reference sequence). The CDR3 is CASSIRLTDTDTQYF. CDR3 nucleotide sequence: TGTGCCAGTAGTATACGTCTAACAGACACAGATACGCAGTATTTT.

V usage is TRBV18 and J usage is TRBJ2-1, with 10 bases identical to TRBD2. Germline V CDR1 and CDR2: KGHSH, LQKENI. J lost 8 bases, V lost 3 bases, and 10 bases had no gene match. The CDR3 is 16 residues long. In DNA form, the CDR3 reads TGTGCCAGCTCACCCTCGAGACTAGCGGGTGTGTATGAGCAGTTCTTC. This gives the protein CASSPSRLAGVYEQFF.

The rearrangement joins TRBV7-9 to TRBJ2-2; TRBD2 matches at 7 bases. With V trimmed by 5 bases and J by 0 bases, 6 bases remained unmatched. Per germline, CDR1 SEHNR and CDR2 FQNEAQ (reference sequence). The CDR3 loop spans 16 amino acids. This CDR3 is CASSTRDYTNTGELFF. Written as DNA, the CDR3 is TGTGCCAGCAGCACAAGGGACTATACGAACACCGGGGAGCTGTTTTTT. The whole variable domain, filled in from reference TRBV7-9 and TRBJ2-2, reads DTGVSQNPRHKITKRGQNVTFRCDPISEHNRLYWYRQTLGQGPEFLTYFQNEAQLEKSRLLSDRFSAERPKGSFSTLEIQRTEQGDSAMYLCASSTRDYTNTGELFFGEGSRLTVL.

In its sample, this clone was seen once. V is TRBV9 and J is TRBJ2-2; no clear D. The CDR3 covers 12 residues. The germline V gene encodes CDR1 SGDLS and CDR2 YYNGEE. Deletions cut 4 bases from V and 7 bases from J, with 8 bases between. The CDR3 nucleotides are TGTGCCAGCAGCCCGCACGGCGGGGAGCTGTTTTTT. Its protein product is CASSPHGGELFF.

The gene calls are TRBV4-1 and TRBJ2-3; 8 bases line up with TRBD2. This CDR3 spans 15 amino acids. V gave up 4 bases and J gave up 3 bases; unmatched junction bases: 6. Germline values: CDR1 MGHRA, CDR2 YSYEKL. The CDR3 loop reads CASSPGPGGTDTQYF. CDR3 DNA sequence: TGCGCCAGCAGCCCTGGCCCGGGAGGGACAGATACGCAGTATTTT.

The chain uses TRBV28 and TRBJ1-2, with D possibly being TRBD1 (5 bases). The CDR3 has 15 amino acids. Germline V gene sequence: CDR1 MDHEN, CDR2 SYDVKM. Trimming left V 7 bases short and J 1 base short, with 16 bases between. DNA of the CDR3: TGTGCCAGCACTTCACTCCCAGGGTTTAACTATGGCTACACCTTC. Its protein is CASTSLPGFNYGYTF.

The J gene is TRBJ2-2, the V gene TRBV19; D is unresolved. Trimming stripped 7 bases from V and 0 bases from J, with 12 bases between. This CDR3 contains 15 residues. Germline V lookup: CDR1 LNHDA, CDR2 SQIVND (reference sequence). This CDR3 is CASTRDAPNTGELFF. The CDR3 DNA follows: TGTGCCAGTACCCGTGACGCGCCGAACACCGGGGAGCTGTTTTTT.

This chain joins TRBV11-2 and TRBJ2-7; 15 bases align to TRBD2. Per germline, CDR1 SGHAT and CDR2 FQNNGV. The CDR3 is 19 amino acids. J was trimmed by 5 bases and V by 6 bases; bases with no gene match: 17. The CDR3 sequence: CASRYPGTSGRPYSNEQYF. In nucleotides, the CDR3 is TGTGCCAGCAGGTATCCGGGGACTAGCGGGAGGCCCTATTCCAACGAGCAGTACTTC.